Listed here is a single TCR beta chain. The antigen is undetermined. This entry is derived from a study of shared clonotypes between healthy human individuals. The method was immunoSEQ multiplex PCR; TCRdb's version includes in-frame clones alone and lacks a portion of them. The sample has over a million clones; under 99% are singletons. Findings of the study overall: Generation probability values for non-shared clonotypes were lower than those for clonotypes shared by all four donors. Rarefaction gave evidence that sorted-subset sequencing remained incomplete despite large depth. Estimated richness values were generally larger in naive subsets than in memory subsets.

This CDR3 is built from 12 residues. The germline CDR1 and CDR2 sequences are SGHTA and FQGNSA. V lost 5 bases and J lost 7, with 9 bases in between. Donors were Caucasian adults residing in Nashville, Tennessee, USA. The rearrangement uses TRBV7-2 and TRBJ2-1, with D unresolved. The receptor comes from a man aged 25-45 years in good health. Sequenced sample: naive CD4+ T cells sorted from blood. Subset defined: CD45RA+ positively selected. CDR3 loop: CASSPRVNEQFF. In DNA form, the CDR3 reads TGTGCCAGCAGCCCCCGGGTGAATGAGCAGTTCTTC.